These T cell receptor beta chains were read from a single sample in a study of blood T cell repertoires in COVID-19. Clones were sequenced by immunoSEQ multiplex PCR, and TCRdb holds only the in-frame ones, with some missing. The sample lists around 150,000 clones; almost 80% were seen once. Sequenced: peripheral blood. These receptors originate from a man aged 60 to 75 who had recovered from COVID-19. Both conserved end residues are trimmed from each CDR3. D genes are given only for firm matches.

V: TRBV28
D: NA
J: TRBJ2-7
CDR3: ASSPARQGSYEQY

V: TRBV5-1
D: NA
J: TRBJ2-6
CDR3: ASRRGSGANVLT

V: TRBV19
D: NA
J: TRBJ2-1
CDR3: ASSIGTGIYNEQF

V: TRBV5-1
D: NA
J: TRBJ2-7
CDR3: ASSFRFSSYEQY

V: TRBV5-1
D: TRBD2
J: TRBJ2-1
CDR3: ASSLGTSGSHEQF

V: TRBV7-9
D: NA
J: TRBJ2-7
CDR3: ASSLQGHEQY

V: TRBV11-2
D: NA
J: TRBJ1-2
CDR3: ASSSLGGEIDGYT

V: TRBV7-2
D: TRBD1
J: TRBJ2-1
CDR3: ASSPRYRTGNNEQF

V: TRBV25-1
D: TRBD1
J: TRBJ2-7
CDR3: ASTPGQGFYEQY

V: TRBV4-2
D: TRBD1
J: TRBJ2-1
CDR3: ASSSRDRELGAKNEQF

V: TRBV20-1
D: TRBD1
J: TRBJ1-5
CDR3: SASLQGARGNQPQH

V: TRBV2
D: TRBD1
J: TRBJ1-3
CDR3: ASSYRDSVPGNTIY

V: TRBV5-1
D: NA
J: TRBJ1-2
CDR3: ASSLEVRGSGYT

V: TRBV6-2/TRBV6-3
D: NA
J: TRBJ2-6
CDR3: ASSYSGSLLSGANVLT

V: TRBV6-2/TRBV6-3
D: NA
J: TRBJ2-5
CDR3: ASSWEGHPTY

V: TRBV2
D: NA
J: TRBJ1-3
CDR3: ASSGNRENTIY

V: TRBV7-3
D: NA
J: TRBJ2-5
CDR3: ASSSGRPGETQY

V: TRBV11-2
D: TRBD1
J: TRBJ2-7
CDR3: ASSLRDRGLYEQY

V: TRBV7-9
D: TRBD1
J: TRBJ2-2
CDR3: ASSLRTGDTGELF

V: TRBV7-9
D: TRBD1
J: TRBJ2-7
CDR3: ASSPRQGGGEQY

V: TRBV3-1/TRBV3-2
D: TRBD2
J: TRBJ2-1
CDR3: ASSPRRGALKDEQF

V: TRBV15
D: NA
J: TRBJ1-6
CDR3: ATSRARDSNSPLH

V: TRBV25-1
D: NA
J: TRBJ2-1
CDR3: ASIPAGYNEQF

V: TRBV3-1/TRBV3-2
D: NA
J: TRBJ1-1
CDR3: ASSSSSLNTEAF

V: TRBV7-2
D: TRBD1
J: TRBJ1-1
CDR3: ASSSRLTGGATEAF

V: TRBV4-2
D: TRBD2
J: TRBJ2-7
CDR3: ASSLESGLAGEQY

V: TRBV6-6
D: NA
J: TRBJ1-5
CDR3: ASSTSGGGNQPQH

V: TRBV7-3
D: TRBD1
J: TRBJ1-2
CDR3: ASSPYETGDYGYT

V: TRBV7-2
D: TRBD2
J: TRBJ2-3
CDR3: ASSLGLAVTDTQY

V: TRBV4-3
D: TRBD1
J: TRBJ1-5
CDR3: ASSQGTGRQPQH

V: TRBV15
D: NA
J: TRBJ1-1
CDR3: ATSQDVLNTEAF

V: TRBV24-1
D: NA
J: TRBJ2-7
CDR3: ATSDQGRSYEQY

V: TRBV27
D: TRBD1
J: TRBJ1-4
CDR3: ASSRTGPNEKLF

V: TRBV7-8
D: NA
J: TRBJ1-4
CDR3: ASSSYRAEKLF

V: TRBV7-2
D: TRBD1
J: TRBJ2-7
CDR3: ASSPQGPGGSYEQY

V: TRBV7-2
D: TRBD1
J: TRBJ1-4
CDR3: ASSLAGQLSNEKLF

V: TRBV6-2/TRBV6-3
D: NA
J: TRBJ2-4
CDR3: ASSYESSASKNIQY

V: TRBV19
D: TRBD1
J: TRBJ2-7
CDR3: ASARTGTYEQY

V: TRBV28
D: NA
J: TRBJ2-3
CDR3: ASNSWGGLSTDTQY

V: TRBV7-8
D: NA
J: TRBJ2-1
CDR3: ASSPKTGASYNEQF

V: TRBV4-2
D: TRBD2
J: TRBJ2-1
CDR3: ASSQPSGISYNEQF

V: TRBV19
D: TRBD1
J: TRBJ1-1
CDR3: ASSTRQGEGFEAF

V: TRBV18
D: TRBD2
J: TRBJ2-2
CDR3: ASSPFPLAGRSSGELF

V: TRBV5-1
D: NA
J: TRBJ2-7
CDR3: ASSFGQAYEQY

V: TRBV5-1
D: NA
J: TRBJ1-6
CDR3: ASSLLETYNSPLH

V: TRBV10-3
D: NA
J: TRBJ2-1
CDR3: AISESDYYNEQF

V: TRBV9
D: NA
J: TRBJ1-2
CDR3: ASSTQDHNYGYT

V: TRBV5-6
D: NA
J: TRBJ1-1
CDR3: ASSLKGLAEAF

V: TRBV9
D: TRBD2
J: TRBJ2-4
CDR3: ASSVGNSGRAGDIQY

V: TRBV2
D: NA
J: TRBJ1-5
CDR3: ASSETRGNQPQH

V: TRBV7-2
D: TRBD1
J: TRBJ2-7
CDR3: ASSPGTGLLEQY

V: TRBV28
D: TRBD2
J: TRBJ2-1
CDR3: ASTSPGLFYNEQF

V: TRBV19
D: TRBD1
J: TRBJ1-6
CDR3: ASSIGTGSNSPLH

V: TRBV7-6
D: TRBD1
J: TRBJ1-5
CDR3: ASSSTLSKDRHGVSNQPQH

V: TRBV6-2/TRBV6-3
D: NA
J: TRBJ1-1
CDR3: ASSFAGMMDTEAF

V: TRBV4-3
D: NA
J: TRBJ2-6
CDR3: ASSREHTAGGANVLT

V: TRBV27
D: TRBD2
J: TRBJ2-7
CDR3: ASSLAGGASSYEQY

V: TRBV6-5
D: TRBD1
J: TRBJ1-1
CDR3: ASSKGGGRNTEAF

V: TRBV30
D: TRBD2
J: TRBJ2-1
CDR3: AWRRTSGGAGEQF